This TCR beta chain is from a study of blood T cell repertoires in COVID-19. Study-level information: The United States, Italy and Spain provided the acute and convalescent COVID-19 samples. From T cells, B-cell-depleted T cells, or PBMCs came the material, which was cDNA or gDNA.

Some clones are missing from TCRdb's copy, which holds only in-frame ones; the method was immunoSEQ multiplex PCR. Of about 260,000 clones in the sample, 87% were seen once. Per germline, CDR1 LNHDA and CDR2 SQIVND (reference sequence). Trimming removed 1 base from V and 3 bases from J, with 9 bases in between. This CDR3 spans 14 amino acids. The receptor's source is a woman aged 40 to 50 who had recovered from COVID-19. The material sequenced was peripheral blood. The genes are TRBV19 and TRBJ1-1, with a weak D call TRBD1 (6 bases). The CDR3 here is CASSIGGHYTEAFF. CDR3 nucleotide sequence: TGTGCCAGTAGTATAGGGGGACACTACACTGAAGCTTTCTTT.